The sequence of this T cell receptor (beta chain) was determined in a study of blood T cell repertoires in COVID-19. Study-level background: Researchers got acute and convalescent COVID-19 samples from the United States, Italy and Spain. Sources were T cells, B-cell-depleted T cells, or PBMCs; the material itself was cDNA or gDNA.

Seattle patients were enrolled during active infection and followed longitudinally. How the authors handled the data: Estimated nucleated cell counts came from reference gene primer amplification. Data came from immunoSEQ multiplex PCR; TCRdb stores just in-frame clones and leaves some out. V and J calls and clone size come straight from that table; D and trimming were deduced from the DNA. The data contain approximately 49,000 clones, around 86% of them seen just once; the ten biggest clones take up around 20%. V lost 4 bases, J lost 4 bases, and 11 bases lay in between. Germline loops: CDR1 SGHRS, CDR2 YFSETQ. This CDR3 is 14 amino acids long.

The chain carries TRBV5-1 and TRBJ1-4, with TRBD1 as a possible D gene (5 bases). The source material was peripheral blood. The sequence was collected from a woman older than 75 with COVID-19, enrolled during active disease. Here the CDR3 reads CASSRGGVNEKLFF. The CDR3 coding sequence is TGCGCCAGCAGCCGGGGGGGAGTTAATGAAAAACTGTTTTTT.